This T cell receptor (beta chain) was found in a study of T cells in Graves' hyperthyroidism and ophthalmopathy. Findings of the study overall: The model's output predicted ophthalmopathy at a median of roughly 6 months prior to onset. By a 13 V-J model, ophthalmopathy was set apart from stable hyperthyroidism.

V dropped 4 bases and J dropped 2 bases, with 13 bases sitting between them. The CDR3 runs 15 residues. Germline V gene sequence: CDR1 LGHNA, CDR2 YNFKEQ. TCR beta CDR3 region amplification was performed from RNA transcripts. The HTBI primer set served for first-round RT-PCR of the TCR CDR3. TCRdb re-called the multiplex PCR reads with MiXCR, one entry per CDR3 protein. The profile shows about 130,000 distinct CDR3 sequences, 22% of them singletons. Turning to this clonotype: Its matching antigen is unknown.

Sequencing was carried out using blood. The origin of this receptor is a woman between 45 and 65 years old with Graves' hyperthyroidism that later progressed to Graves' ophthalmopathy. The J gene is TRBJ2-3, the V gene TRBV4-2; D unclear. The CDR3 protein is CASSREAATTDTQYF. The CDR3 region has the DNA TGTGCCAGCAGCCGAGAGGCTGCTACCACAGATACGCAGTATTTT.